This TCR beta chain was sequenced in a study of shared clonotypes between healthy human individuals. For the study at large: The cohort had a couple of women and three men, ages 18 to 49.

This clone was observed a handful of times. The V gene's germline CDR1 is LGHNT and CDR2 FRNRAP. The V end was cut by 7 bases, the J end by 5 bases, with 11 bases between. The CDR3 has 12 residues. Donors had no recently reported acute infections or vaccinations and were HIV-negative. Replicate PCRs run on unsorted PBMC used around 330 ng DNA, which was 30,000 to 35,000 T cell genomes. Generated by immunoSEQ multiplex PCR, the TCRdb table keeps only in-frame clones and is missing some. The sample comprises 450,000 to 500,000 clones, roughly 78% of which are singletons, and about 12% rests with the top ten.

The sequencing input was PBMCs. The receptor comes from a woman between 40 and 55 years old in good health. Some clones in this sample may be carry-over from other donors' samples. J is TRBJ1-2 and V is TRBV12-5; possibly TRBD1 for D (6 bases). In nucleotides, the CDR3 is TGTGCTAGTGCGGGGCAGGGGTATGGCTACACCTTC. This gives the protein CASAGQGYGYTF.